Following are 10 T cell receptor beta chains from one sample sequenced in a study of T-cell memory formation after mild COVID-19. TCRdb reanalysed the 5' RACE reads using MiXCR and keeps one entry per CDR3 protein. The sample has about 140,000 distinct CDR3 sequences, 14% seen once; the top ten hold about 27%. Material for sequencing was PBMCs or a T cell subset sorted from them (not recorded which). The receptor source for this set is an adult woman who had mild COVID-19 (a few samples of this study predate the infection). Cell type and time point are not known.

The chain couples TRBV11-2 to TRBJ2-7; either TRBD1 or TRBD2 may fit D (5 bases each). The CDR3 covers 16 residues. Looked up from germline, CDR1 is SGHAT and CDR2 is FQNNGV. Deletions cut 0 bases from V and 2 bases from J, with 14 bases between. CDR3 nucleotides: TGTGCCAGCAGCTTAGATATCTCCAGGGACGCCTACGAGCAGTACTTC. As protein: CASSLDISRDAYEQYF.

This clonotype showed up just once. The CDR3 loop reads CASSPMGIETQYF. In nucleotides, the CDR3 is TGTGCCAGCAGTCCTATGGGAATTGAGACCCAGTACTTC. This rearrangement joins TRBV27 to TRBJ2-5; no clear D. The germline CDR1 and CDR2 sequences are MNHEY and SMNVEV (reference sequence). The V and J ends lost 5 bases and 5 bases respectively, with 12 bases between them. The length of the CDR3 is 13 residues.

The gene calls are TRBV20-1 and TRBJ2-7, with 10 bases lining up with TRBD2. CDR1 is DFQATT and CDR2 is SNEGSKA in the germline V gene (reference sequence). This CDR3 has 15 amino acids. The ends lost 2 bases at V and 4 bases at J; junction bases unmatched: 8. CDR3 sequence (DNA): TGCAGTGCTAGACCACTAGCGGGAAGTAGGTACGAGCAGTACTTC. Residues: CSARPLAGSRYEQYF.

CDR3 nucleotides: TGTGCCAGCAGCTTACGGGGCAACTACAATGAGCAGTTCTTC. It translates to CASSLRGNYNEQFF. The chain recombines TRBV7-8 with TRBJ2-1; D assignment may be TRBD1 or TRBD2 (5 bases each). This CDR3 comprises 14 residues. Per the germline V gene, CDR1 is SGHVS and CDR2 is FQNEAQ. The V end lost 2 bases, the J end lost 3 bases, and 8 bases lay between the germline ends.

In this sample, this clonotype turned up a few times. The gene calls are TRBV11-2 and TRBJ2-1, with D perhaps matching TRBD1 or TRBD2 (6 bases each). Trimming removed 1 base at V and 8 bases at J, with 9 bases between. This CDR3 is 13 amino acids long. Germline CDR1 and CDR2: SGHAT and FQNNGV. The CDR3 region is CASSLGGAHEQFF. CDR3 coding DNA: TGTGCCAGCAGCTTAGGGGGGGCCCATGAGCAGTTCTTC.

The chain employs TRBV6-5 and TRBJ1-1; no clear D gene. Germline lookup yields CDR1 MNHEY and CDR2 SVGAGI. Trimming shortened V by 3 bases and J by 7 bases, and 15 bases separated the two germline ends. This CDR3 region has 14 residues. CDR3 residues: CASSYHVVPYEAFF. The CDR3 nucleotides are TGTGCCAGCAGTTATCATGTGGTTCCCTATGAAGCTTTCTTT.

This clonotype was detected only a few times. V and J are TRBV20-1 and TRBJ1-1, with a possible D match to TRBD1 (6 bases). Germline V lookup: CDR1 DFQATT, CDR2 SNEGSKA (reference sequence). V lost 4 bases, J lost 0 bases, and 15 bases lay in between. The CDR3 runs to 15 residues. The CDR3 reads CSAIPWGAMNTEAFF. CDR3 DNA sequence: TGCAGTGCTATCCCATGGGGGGCGATGAACACTGAAGCTTTCTTT.

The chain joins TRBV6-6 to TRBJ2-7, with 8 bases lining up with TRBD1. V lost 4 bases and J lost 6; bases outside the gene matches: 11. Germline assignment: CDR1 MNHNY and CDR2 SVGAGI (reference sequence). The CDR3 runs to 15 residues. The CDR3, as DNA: TGTGCCAGCAGTTCCCGGGACAGGCCTTGGGGCGAGCAGTACTTC. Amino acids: CASSSRDRPWGEQYF.

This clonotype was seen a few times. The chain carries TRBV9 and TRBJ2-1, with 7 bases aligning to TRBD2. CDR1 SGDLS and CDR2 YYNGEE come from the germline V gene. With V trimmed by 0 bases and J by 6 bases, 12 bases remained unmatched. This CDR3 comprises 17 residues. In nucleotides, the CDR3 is TGTGCCAGCAGCGTAGGACTAGCCGTGGGGCCCCCCAATGAGCAGTTCTTC. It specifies CASSVGLAVGPPNEQFF. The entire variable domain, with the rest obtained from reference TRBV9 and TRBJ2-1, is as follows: DSGVTQTPKHLITATGQRVTLRCSPRSGDLSVYWYQQSLDQGLQFLIQYYNGEERAKGNILERFSAQQFPDLHSELNLSSLELGDSALYFCASSVGLAVGPPNEQFFGPGTRLTVL.

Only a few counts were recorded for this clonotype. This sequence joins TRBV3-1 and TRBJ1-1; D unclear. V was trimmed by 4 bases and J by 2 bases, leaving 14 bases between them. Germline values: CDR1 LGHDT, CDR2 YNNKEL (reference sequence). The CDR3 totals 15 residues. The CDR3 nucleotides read TGTGCCAGCAGCCCCTACGCAGGAGATAACACTGAAGCTTTCTTT. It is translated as CASSPYAGDNTEAFF. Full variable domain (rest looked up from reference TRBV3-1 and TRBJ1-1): DTAVSQTPKYLVTQMGNDKSIKCEQNLGHDTMYWYKQDSKKFLKIMFSYNNKELIINETVPNRFSPKSPDKAHLNLHINSLELGDSAVYFCASSPYAGDNTEAFFGQGTRLTVV.